The text below deals with one TCR beta chain. Per the original data handling: The assay estimated nucleated cells by amplifying reference gene primers. The table came from immunoSEQ multiplex PCR; TCRdb's copy has only in-frame clones and leaves some out. The V and J calls and clone size are taken from that table; D and trimming were inferred from the DNA. Of 95,000 to 150,000 clones listed, 86% are singletons. The data were obtained in a study of blood T cell repertoires in COVID-19. In the study overall: Sites across the United States, Italy and Spain contributed samples from acute and convalescent COVID-19. T cells, B-cell-depleted T cells, or PBMCs supplied cDNA or gDNA.

The CDR3 loop spans 16 amino acids. The V gene's germline CDR1 is SGHVS and CDR2 FNYEAQ. The V segment lost 5 bases and the J segment 1 base; nucleotides outside the gene matches: 8. The specimen was peripheral blood. The receptor's source is a man in his forties or fifties with acute or convalescent COVID-19. The chain combines TRBV7-6 with TRBJ1-1; 9 bases are shared with TRBD1. Here the CDR3 reads CASSEGTGRGNTEAFF. CDR3 in DNA: TGTGCCAGCAGCGAGGGGACAGGGAGGGGGAACACTGAAGCTTTCTTT.